This T cell receptor beta chain comes out of a study of blood T cell repertoires in COVID-19. Study-wide background: Acute and convalescent COVID-19 samples came from the United States, Italy and Spain. Sources were T cells, B-cell-depleted T cells, or PBMCs; the material itself was cDNA or gDNA.

Source study methods: It was from reference gene primer amplification that nucleated cell counts were estimated. Generated by immunoSEQ multiplex PCR, the TCRdb table keeps only in-frame clones and is missing some. V, J and clone size derive from that table, while D and trimming were established from the DNA sequence. The table shows some 260,000 clones, with over 80% occurring only once. Enrollment of patients from Seattle took place during active infection, with longitudinal follow-up. The CDR3 loop spans 16 amino acids. CDR1 and CDR2 (germline): SQVTM, ANQGSEA. V lost 6 bases, J lost 2 bases, and 10 bases stayed unmatched.

Material: peripheral blood. The TCR was taken from a woman in her 70s with COVID-19, enrolled during active disease. The chain links TRBV29-1 to TRBJ1-5, with TRBD1 matching over 10 bases. CDR3 sequence: CSVRDGGTGGNQPQHF. DNA of the CDR3: TGCAGCGTCCGAGATGGCGGGACAGGGGGCAATCAGCCCCAGCATTTT. Variable domain in full (rest from reference TRBV29-1 and TRBJ1-5): SAVISQKPSRDICQRGTSLTIQCQVDSQVTMMFWYRQQPGQSLTLIATANQGSEATYESGFVIDKFPISRPNLTFSTLTVSNMSPEDSSIYLCSVRDGGTGGNQPQHFGDGTRLSIL.